The clone carrying this T cell receptor beta chain was observed a handful of times. Its antigen remains unidentified. The data stem from a study of response to subunit inactivated influenza vaccine. TCRdb processed the RT-PCR reads anew with MiXCR; each CDR3 protein has one entry. Seen here are 500,000 to 600,000 distinct CDR3 sequences, roughly 8.2% observed once, and the top ten hold 10% to 15%. Study-wide results and caveats: That few new T cells are recruited by each seasonal influenza vaccination was the authors' suggestion.

In germline, CDR1 is SGHTA, CDR2 FQGNSA. Trimming took off 7 bases at V and 3 bases at J, with 7 bases between the two ends. The CDR3 extends over 11 amino acids. Specimen: PBMCs from blood, collected around 25 months after vaccination. The TCR comes from a man aged 50-75 years who received an inactivated influenza vaccine. V is TRBV7-2 and J is TRBJ2-7; no firm D call. CDR3 nucleotides: TGTGCCAGCATCTCAATCTACGAGCAGTACTTC. It yields the protein CASISIYEQYF.